The present entry profiles one TCR beta chain with its context. The donor population consisted of healthy HIV-negative adults with no recent acute infections or vaccinations. This sample is part of a study of shared clonotypes between healthy human individuals. Study context: Per donor, CD8 memory used one plate, CD8 naive used two, CD4 memory used three and CD4 naive used three.

Data came from immunoSEQ multiplex PCR; TCRdb stores just in-frame clones and leaves some out. Among over 2 million clones listed, 85% to 95% were seen once. J lost 5 bases, V lost 10 bases, and 14 bases had no gene match. Germline V gives CDR1 WNHNN, CDR2 SYGVQD (reference sequence). The CDR3 has 16 amino acids. This sequence joins TRBV10-1 and TRBJ1-5; 10 nucleotides agree with TRBD1. The clonotype was recovered from a man between 18 and 35 years old in good health. Some clones in this sample may be carry-over from other donors' samples. The sequencing sample was made of naive CD4+ T cells from PBMCs. Subset of the sample: CD45RA+ positively selected. The CDR3 region is CANSRDRGFCDQPQHF. The CDR3 DNA is TGCGCCAACTCCCGGGACAGGGGATTTTGTGATCAGCCCCAGCATTTT.